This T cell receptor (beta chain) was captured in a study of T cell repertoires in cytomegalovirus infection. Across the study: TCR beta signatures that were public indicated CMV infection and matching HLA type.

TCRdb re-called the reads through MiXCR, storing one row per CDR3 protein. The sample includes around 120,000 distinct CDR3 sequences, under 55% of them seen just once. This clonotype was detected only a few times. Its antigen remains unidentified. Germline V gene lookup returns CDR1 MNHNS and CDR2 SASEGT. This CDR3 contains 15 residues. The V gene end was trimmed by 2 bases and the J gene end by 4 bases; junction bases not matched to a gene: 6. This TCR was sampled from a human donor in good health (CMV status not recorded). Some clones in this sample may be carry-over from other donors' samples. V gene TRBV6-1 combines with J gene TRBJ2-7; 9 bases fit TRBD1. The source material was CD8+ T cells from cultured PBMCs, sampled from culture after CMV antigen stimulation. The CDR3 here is CASSEPGQGTYEQYF. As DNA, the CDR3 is TGTGCCAGCAGTGAACCGGGACAGGGCACTTACGAGCAGTACTTC.